Listed below are T cell receptor beta chains from one sample, sequenced in a study of a mutant IDH1 vaccine in newly diagnosed glioma. These receptors have no known antigen. Assay used: immunoSEQ multiplex PCR; TCRdb lists only in-frame clones, some missing. The sample yields around 36,000 clones, approximately 91% seen once. This specimen consisted of PBMCs, obtained from a glioma patient whose treatment included an IDH1 peptide vaccine. These receptors all stem from a man aged 50 to 59 with glioma. The CDR3 runs from the conserved cysteine through the conserved F or W. A D gene is named only where the DNA matches it firmly. Clone size is given for some rows only: seen once, a few or many times, or a class if the clone is expanded.

j_gene | v_gene | d_gene | abundance | CDR3nt | CDR3aa
TRBJ1-1 | TRBV6-1 | NA | NA | TGTGCCAGCAGGACCCACATTGGGAGAAGCATCGTAGCTTTCTTT | CASRTHIGRSIVAFF
TRBJ1-5 | TRBV4-1 | NA | once | TGCGCCAGCAGCCAATCAAGGACTCGGGGGAGCAATCAGCCCCAGCATTTT | CASSQSRTRGSNQPQHF
TRBJ1-2 | TRBV2 | NA | NA | TGTGCCAGCAGCCCCGGGACACTTTATGGCTACACCTTC | CASSPGTLYGYTF
TRBJ2-5 | TRBV28 | TRBD1 | NA | TGTGCCAGCAGTCATCCGGGACAGGGTCCCGAGACCCAGTACTTC | CASSHPGQGPETQYF
TRBJ1-4 | TRBV9 | TRBD1 | NA | TGTGCCAGCAACGACGGACAGGGGGGGGAAAAACTGTTTTTT | CASNDGQGGEKLFF
TRBJ1-4 | TRBV7-2 | NA | NA | TGTGCCAGCAGCTCCCCCGGGGAAAAACTGTTTTTT | CASSSPGEKLFF
TRBJ2-7 | TRBV4-3 | NA | NA | TGCGCCAGCAGCCAAGTCAGAGGTTCCTACGAGCAGTACTTC | CASSQVRGSYEQYF
TRBJ2-7 | TRBV28 | NA | NA | TGTGCCAGCAGTTTTGGTCGGGGGGCTCGCGAGCAGTACTTC | CASSFGRGAREQYF
TRBJ2-2 | TRBV19 | NA | NA | TGTGCCAGTAGTATCGGTGGCACCGGGGAGCTGTTTTTT | CASSIGGTGELFF
TRBJ1-1 | TRBV4-2 | TRBD1 | NA | TGTGCCAGCAGCCAATCGGACAGGGGAATCGCTGAAGCTTTCTTT | CASSQSDRGIAEAFF
TRBJ1-3 | TRBV19 | NA | NA | TGTGCCAGTAGTAGAGGGAGCTCTGGAAACACCATATATTTT | CASSRGSSGNTIYF
TRBJ2-7 | TRBV5-1 | NA | NA | TGCGCCAGCAGCTTGGGTCAGGGCCTCGAGCAGTACTTC | CASSLGQGLEQYF
TRBJ1-1 | TRBV19 | NA | NA | TGTGCCAGTAGTTCCGTGGCCAGGCGGACAAGGACTGAAGCTTTCTTT | CASSSVARRTRTEAFF
TRBJ2-7 | TRBV13 | NA | NA | TGTGCCAGCAGCTTAGGAGGGTTAAAAGGCGAGCAGTACTTC | CASSLGGLKGEQYF
TRBJ2-6 | TRBV14 | NA | NA | TGTGCCAGCAGCCCTCTCTCCTCTGGGGCCAACGTCTTGACTTTC | CASSPLSSGANVLTF
TRBJ1-6 | TRBV27 | NA | NA | TGTGCCAGCCGCGGCGGAGGGAGTGTCTATAATTCACCCCTCCACTTT | CASRGGGSVYNSPLHF
TRBJ1-2 | TRBV28 | NA | NA | TGTGCCAGCAGGGGTGGAGGTGGACCTAACTATGGCTACACCTTC | CASRGGGGPNYGYTF
TRBJ1-6 | TRBV11-1 | NA | NA | TGTGCCAGCAGCTTAGAAGGTTATTCACCCCTCCACTTT | CASSLEGYSPLHF
TRBJ1-5 | TRBV4-2 | NA | NA | TGTGCCAGCAGCCAAGATCCGCATAGGGGTCGCAATCAGCCCCAGCATTTT | CASSQDPHRGRNQPQHF
TRBJ2-2 | TRBV12-5 | TRBD1 | NA | TGTGCTAGTGACGAGTTGGACAGGGCGAACACCGGGGAGCTGTTTTTT | CASDELDRANTGELFF
TRBJ1-2 | TRBV2 | NA | NA | TGTGCCAACCCAGGACAGTCTAACTATGGCTACACCTTC | CANPGQSNYGYTF
TRBJ2-1 | TRBV5-1 | NA | once | TGCGCCAGCAGCGTAGGGGTTCGGATCAAAGACAATGAGCAGTTCTTC | CASSVGVRIKDNEQFF
TRBJ2-7 | TRBV9 | NA | NA | TGTGCCAGCAGCTCCCGGACAGCCGAGAGCGAGCAGTACTTC | CASSSRTAESEQYF
TRBJ2-1 | TRBV6-4 | NA | NA | TGTGCCAGCAGTGTCTCCGTAGTGTGGGGCTACAATGAGCAGTTCTTC | CASSVSVVWGYNEQFF
TRBJ2-1 | TRBV7-2 | TRBD2 | NA | TGTGCCAGCAGCTTAGGGCCAGCGGGAGGGGCCAATGAGCAGTTCTTC | CASSLGPAGGANEQFF
TRBJ2-7 | TRBV4-2 | NA | NA | TGTGCCAGCAGCCAAGATCTCGGTAGCTCCTACGAGCAGTACTTC | CASSQDLGSSYEQYF
TRBJ1-1 | TRBV10-2 | NA | NA | TGCGCCAGCAGAGGTGGAGAAGCTTTCTTT | CASRGGEAFF
TRBJ1-1 | TRBV5-6 | NA | NA | TGTGCCAGCAGCAGGGGACGGATGGGGACTGAAGCTTTCTTT | CASSRGRMGTEAFF
TRBJ1-4 | TRBV30 | TRBD1 | NA | TGTGCCTGGAGTCATGGGGACAGTAATGAAAAACTGTTTTTT | CAWSHGDSNEKLFF
TRBJ1-4 | TRBV7-9 | NA | NA | TGTGCCAGCAGCACCCGCCTTCCCACTAATGAAAAACTGTTTTTT | CASSTRLPTNEKLFF
TRBJ2-2 | TRBV27 | NA | NA | TGTGCCAGCAGTTTAAAGGGTATCGGGGAGCTGTTTTTT | CASSLKGIGELFF
TRBJ2-1 | TRBV5-1 | NA | few | TGCGCCAGCAGCTTGGTGGTCAATGAGCAGTTCTTC | CASSLVVNEQFF
TRBJ2-2 | TRBV18 | TRBD2 | NA | TGTGCCAGCTCACCTCTTGGGAGGGGGAACACCGGGGAGCTGTTTTTT | CASSPLGRGNTGELFF